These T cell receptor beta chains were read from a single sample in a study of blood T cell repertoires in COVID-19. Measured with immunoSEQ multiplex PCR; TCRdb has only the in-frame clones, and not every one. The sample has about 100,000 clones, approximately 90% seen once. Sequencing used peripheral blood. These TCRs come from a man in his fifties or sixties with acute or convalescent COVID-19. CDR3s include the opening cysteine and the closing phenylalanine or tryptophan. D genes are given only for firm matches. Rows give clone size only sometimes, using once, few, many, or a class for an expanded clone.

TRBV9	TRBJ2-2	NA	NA	TGTGCCAGCAGCGTAGCTACCGGGGGAATATTAGGCACCGGGGAGCTGTTTTTT	CASSVATGGILGTGELFF
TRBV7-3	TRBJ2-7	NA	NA	TGTGCCAGCAGCACCGGTCCGGGAGCGTACGAGCAGTACTTC	CASSTGPGAYEQYF
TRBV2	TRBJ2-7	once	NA	TGTGCCATCAAAAACGACAGATACGAGCAGTACTTC	CAIKNDRYEQYF
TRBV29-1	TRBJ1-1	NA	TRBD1	TGCAGCCCCCTGGTGCGACAGGGGATAAGTTACCACACTGAAGCTTTCTTT	CSPLVRQGISYHTEAFF
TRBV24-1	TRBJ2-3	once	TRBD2	TGTGCCACCAGTGATTTGTCGAGCGGGAGCCCAGATACGCAGTATTTT	CATSDLSSGSPDTQYF
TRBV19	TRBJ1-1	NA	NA	TGTGCCAGTAGTATCTTTTTGGGCTCGGCTTTCTTT	CASSIFLGSAFF
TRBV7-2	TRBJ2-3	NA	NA	TGTGCCAGCAGCTTAGAGTCGGGCACAGATACGCAGTATTTT	CASSLESGTDTQYF
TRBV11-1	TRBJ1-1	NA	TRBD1	TGTGCCAGCAGCACCCCGACAGGGGGCGGGAACACTGAAGCTTTCTTT	CASSTPTGGGNTEAFF
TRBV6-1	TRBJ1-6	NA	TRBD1	TGTGCCAGCAGTGGAGCCCTATTCGGGACAGGCCCGTTGTCCTCACCCCTCCACTTT	CASSGALFGTGPLSSPLHF
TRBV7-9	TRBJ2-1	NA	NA	TGTGCCAGCAGCCCCCGGACTGCCTACAATGAGCAGTTCTTC	CASSPRTAYNEQFF
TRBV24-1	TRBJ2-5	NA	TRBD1	TGTGCCACCAGTGACCCCGCTCGGACAGGGGGCCAAGAGACCCAGTACTTC	CATSDPARTGGQETQYF
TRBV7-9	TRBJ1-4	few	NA	TGTGCCAGCAGCTTAGACACCGAGGGCGAAAAACTGTTTTTT	CASSLDTEGEKLFF
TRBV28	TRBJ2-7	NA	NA	TGTGCCAGCAGTTTCTTGTTCCTTCCCGAGCAGTACTTC	CASSFLFLPEQYF
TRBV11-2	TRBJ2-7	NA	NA	TGTGCCAGCAGCCCCGCCTACGAGCAGTACTTC	CASSPAYEQYF
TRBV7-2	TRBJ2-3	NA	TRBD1	TGTGCCAGCAGCCCGGGACAGCCTAGCACAGATACGCAGTATTTT	CASSPGQPSTDTQYF
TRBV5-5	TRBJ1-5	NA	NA	TGTGCCAGCAGCCAGACAGCCCGTCTCAATCAGCCCCAGCATTTT	CASSQTARLNQPQHF
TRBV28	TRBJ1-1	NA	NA	TGTGCCAGCAGTTTATCCGGGACAAGTTACACTGAAGCTTTCTTT	CASSLSGTSYTEAFF
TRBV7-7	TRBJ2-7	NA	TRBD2	TGTGCTAGCAGCCCCGGGACTAGCGGTGACGAGCAGTACTTC	CASSPGTSGDEQYF
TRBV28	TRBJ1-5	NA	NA	TGTGCCAGCAGTTTCCTAGGGGGCAATCAGCCCCAGCATTTT	CASSFLGGNQPQHF
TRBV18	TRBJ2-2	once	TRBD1	TGTGCCAGCTCACCCGGCTATGACAGGGACGCCGGGGAGCTGTTTTTT	CASSPGYDRDAGELFF
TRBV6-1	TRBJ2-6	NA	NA	TGTGCCAGCAGTGAAACGGGGGCTGGGGCCAACGTCCTGACTTTC	CASSETGAGANVLTF
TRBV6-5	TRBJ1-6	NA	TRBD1	TGTGCCAGCACTCGAGAAGGGGGCCGGAATTCACCCCTCCACTTT	CASTREGGRNSPLHF
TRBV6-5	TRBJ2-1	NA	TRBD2	TGTGCCAGCAGTAAAAAGCGGGAGTCAAACAATGAGCAGTTCTTC	CASSKKRESNNEQFF
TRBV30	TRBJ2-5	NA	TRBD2	TGTGCCTGGCAGGGACTAGCGGAAGGAGTTCGGCAAGAGACCCAGTACTTC	CAWQGLAEGVRQETQYF
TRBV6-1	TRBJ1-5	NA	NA	TGTGCCAGCAGTGAACTCGGGGGGCTGCGCAATCAGCCCCAGCATTTT	CASSELGGLRNQPQHF
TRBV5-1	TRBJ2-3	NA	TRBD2	TGCGCCAGCAGCCCTAGCGGGAGGGTCACAGATACGCAGTATTTT	CASSPSGRVTDTQYF
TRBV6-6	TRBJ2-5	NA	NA	TGTGCCAGCAGTCTCCTAAACAGGGTTGTGGTTTGGGAGACCCAGTACTTC	CASSLLNRVVVWETQYF
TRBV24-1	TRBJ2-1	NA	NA	TGTGCCACCAGTGACCTGGGACTGCTTGGAGAGCAGTTCTTC	CATSDLGLLGEQFF
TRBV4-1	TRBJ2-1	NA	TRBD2	TGCGCCAGCAGCCAAGATCGTCTAGCGGGTCAATTGGATGAGCAGTTCTTC	CASSQDRLAGQLDEQFF
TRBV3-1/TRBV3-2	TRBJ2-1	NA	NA	TGTGCCAGCAGCCAAGATTTACTAGCTGGTGAGCAGTTCTTC	CASSQDLLAGEQFF
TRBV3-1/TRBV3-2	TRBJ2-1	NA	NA	TGTGCCAGCAGCCAACGAGCCCTGCAGGGTGAGCAGTTCTTC	CASSQRALQGEQFF
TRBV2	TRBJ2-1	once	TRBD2	TGTGCCAGCATCTATAGACTAGGGCGGGAGGTAGGGCCCGAAGGGAATGAGCAGTTCTTC	CASIYRLGREVGPEGNEQFF
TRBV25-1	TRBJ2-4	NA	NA	TGTGCCAGCAGTGAACCGTTAGCCAAAAACATTCAGTACTTC	CASSEPLAKNIQYF
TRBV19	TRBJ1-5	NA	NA	TGTGCCAGTAGTACCGGGACACGTAATCAGCCCCAGCATTTT	CASSTGTRNQPQHF
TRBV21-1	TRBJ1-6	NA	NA	TGTGCCAGCAGCAAAGTTGACAGGGCGCTTTGTAGTTCACCCCTCCACTTT	CASSKVDRALCSSPLHF
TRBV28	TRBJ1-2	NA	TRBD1	TGTGCCAGCAGTTTAGCCGACAGGGGCGGTGGCTACACCTTC	CASSLADRGGGYTF